Listed here are 5 T cell receptor beta chains from one sample, sequenced in a study of control samples from healthy donors and cancer patients. This table comes from immunoSEQ multiplex PCR, and its TCRdb copy is limited to in-frame clones, with some not included. Of around 89,000 clones in the sample, around 80% were seen once. Material for sequencing was blood. The receptors were sampled from a woman aged 55-75 years in good health.

The chain couples TRBV11-2 to TRBJ1-3, with unresolved D. V was clipped by 0 bases and J by 2 bases, with 5 bases between them. Per the germline V gene, CDR1 is SGHAT and CDR2 is FQNNGV. The CDR3 contains 14 residues. The CDR3 loop is CASSLDKTGNTIYF. CDR3 nucleotide sequence: TGTGCCAGCAGCTTAGATAAGACTGGAAACACCATATATTTT.

The V and J genes are TRBV5-1 and TRBJ2-2; possibly TRBD1 or TRBD2 for D (6 bases each). The CDR3 is 17 amino acids. Germline-derived CDR1 and CDR2 are SGHRS and YFSETQ. V was trimmed by 4 bases and J by 2 bases, leaving 18 bases between them. CDR3 in amino acids: CASSPVTPGANTGELFF. The CDR3 coding sequence is TGCGCCAGCAGCCCGGTTACTCCGGGGGCAAACACCGGGGAGCTGTTTTTT.

This chain uses TRBV10-3 with TRBJ2-6; TRBD2 aligns across 9 bases. The CDR3 totals 16 residues. After removal of 3 bases from V and 2 bases from J, the junction contained 2 bases not matched to a gene. Germline assignment: CDR1 ENHRY and CDR2 SYGVKD. This CDR3 is CAISDGGGAGANVLTF. The CDR3 bases are TGTGCCATCAGTGATGGCGGGGGGGCTGGGGCCAACGTCCTGACTTTC.

This clone was detected only once. The chain couples TRBV28 to TRBJ1-6; TRBD1 matches at 7 bases. Looked up from germline, CDR1 is MDHEN and CDR2 is SYDVKM. The CDR3 totals 13 residues. Trimming at V came to 8 bases and at J to 8 bases, leaving 6 bases not matched to a gene. The CDR3 spells CASGTELYSPLHF. The CDR3 DNA follows: TGTGCCAGCGGGACAGAACTCTATTCACCCCTCCACTTT.

The chain uses TRBV6-1 and TRBJ1-4, with 7 nucleotides matching TRBD1. The ends lost 3 bases at V and 7 bases at J; junction bases unmatched: 8. The CDR3 extends over 15 amino acids. Germline V gene sequence: CDR1 MNHNS, CDR2 SASEGT. The CDR3 region has the DNA TGTGCCAGCAGTGATACCGGGACAGTTATTGAAAAACTGTTTTTT. As protein: CASSDTGTVIEKLFF.